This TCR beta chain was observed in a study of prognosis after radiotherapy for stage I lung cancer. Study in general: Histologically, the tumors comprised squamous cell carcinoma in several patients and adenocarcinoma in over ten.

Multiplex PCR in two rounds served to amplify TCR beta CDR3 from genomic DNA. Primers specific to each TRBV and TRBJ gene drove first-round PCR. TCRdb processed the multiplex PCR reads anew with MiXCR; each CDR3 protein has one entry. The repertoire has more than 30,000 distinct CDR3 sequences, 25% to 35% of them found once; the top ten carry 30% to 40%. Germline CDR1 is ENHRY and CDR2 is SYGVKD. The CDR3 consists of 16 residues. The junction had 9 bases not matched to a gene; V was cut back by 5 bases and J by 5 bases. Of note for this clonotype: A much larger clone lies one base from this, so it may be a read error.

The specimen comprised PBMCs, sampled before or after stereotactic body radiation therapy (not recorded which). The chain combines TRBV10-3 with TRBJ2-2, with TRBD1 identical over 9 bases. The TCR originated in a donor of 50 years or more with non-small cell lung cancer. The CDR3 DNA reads TGTGCCATCAGTTATGTGGGACAGGGCGGGACCGGGGAGCTGTTTTTT. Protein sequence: CAISYVGQGGTGELFF.